This T cell receptor beta chain was profiled in a study of T cells in Graves' hyperthyroidism and ophthalmopathy. Points from the study as a whole: Stable hyperthyroidism and ophthalmopathy were separated using 13 V-J signatures.

The CDR3 contains 14 residues. The germline gives CDR1 KGHDR, CDR2 SFDVKD. Trimming removed 4 bases at V and 6 bases at J, with 11 bases between. There were TCR beta CDR3 regions amplified from RNA transcripts. The HTBI set primed first-round TCR CDR3 RT-PCR. MiXCR was run by TCRdb on the multiplex PCR reads, yielding one entry per CDR3 protein. The table lists roughly 840,000 distinct CDR3 sequences, more than 30% of them singletons. This clonotype was found many times. Its specificity is unknown. The sequenced material came from blood. The chain couples TRBV24-1 to TRBJ2-2; D ambiguous. This sequence was found in a man younger than 35 with Graves' hyperthyroidism. CDR3 in DNA: TGTGCCACCAGTGACACGGACGCGGCCGGGGAGCTGTTTTTT. Amino acids: CATSDTDAAGELFF.